Detailed here is one TCR beta chain. Its target is unknown. Germline-derived CDR1 and CDR2 are SGHNT and YYREEE (reference sequence). V shed 5 bases, J shed 3 bases, and the junction held 8 bases outside the gene matches. This CDR3 region has 16 residues. The data are from a study of cytomegalovirus exposure and HLA in healthy donors. Study information: HLA-typed donors contributed some 85 million unique TCRs, which were held in an early data release. Study findings and constraints: A later analysis showed that HLA-associated TCR beta chains had undergone more clonal expansion than equally common others. Some V segments, TRBV6-2 and TRBV6-3 among them, were indistinguishable and were therefore excluded.

Vbeta (60) and Jbeta (13) primers were used in the PCR. TCRdb's copy holds only in-frame clones and misses some; the assay was immunoSEQ multiplex PCR. The table includes approximately 160,000 clones, 81% detected once. The sample was PBMCs. This receptor was taken from a man aged 50 or older in good health and CMV-seropositive. V gene TRBV5-4 combines with J gene TRBJ2-5; TRBD2 aligns across 12 bases. CDR3 nucleotides: TGTGCCAGCAGGAAGGGACTAGCGGGTTATGAAGAGACCCAGTACTTC. This codes for CASRKGLAGYEETQYF.